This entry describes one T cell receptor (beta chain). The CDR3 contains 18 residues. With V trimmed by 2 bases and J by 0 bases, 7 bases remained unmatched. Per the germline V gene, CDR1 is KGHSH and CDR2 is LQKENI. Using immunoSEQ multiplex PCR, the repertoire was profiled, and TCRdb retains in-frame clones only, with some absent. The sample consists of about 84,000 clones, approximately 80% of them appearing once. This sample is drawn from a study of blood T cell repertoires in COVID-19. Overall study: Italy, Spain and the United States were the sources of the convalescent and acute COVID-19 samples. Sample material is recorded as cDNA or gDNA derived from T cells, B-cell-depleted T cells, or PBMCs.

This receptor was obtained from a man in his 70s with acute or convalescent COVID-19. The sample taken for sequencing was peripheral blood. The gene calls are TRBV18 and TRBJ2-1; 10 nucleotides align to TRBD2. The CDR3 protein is CASSPLGPSGSSYNEQFF. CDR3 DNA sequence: TGTGCCAGCTCACCATTGGGCCCTAGCGGGAGCTCCTACAATGAGCAGTTCTTC.